The 22 T cell receptor beta chains listed next were all sequenced from one sample in a study of blood T cell repertoires in COVID-19. This table comes from immunoSEQ multiplex PCR, and its TCRdb copy is limited to in-frame clones, with some not included. The sample records 65,000 to 80,000 clones, approximately 90% being singletons. The specimen was peripheral blood. The receptor source for this set is a man aged 45-65 years with active COVID-19.

CDR3: CASSESGQGYYGYTF. The CDR3 coding sequence is TGTGCCAGCAGTGAATCGGGACAGGGGTACTATGGCTACACCTTC. The V gene is TRBV6-1, the J gene TRBJ1-2, with 10 bases identical to TRBD1. CDR1 and CDR2 from the germline V gene are MNHNS and SASEGT. This CDR3 comprises 15 residues. Trimming cost V 2 bases and J 3 bases; bases outside gene matches: 3.

The rearrangement uses TRBV4-2 and TRBJ2-5; D may be TRBD2 (6 bases). The CDR3 covers 14 residues. The germline gives CDR1 LGHNA, CDR2 YNFKEQ. Trimming removed 4 bases from V and 5 bases from J, with 14 bases in between. CDR3 coding DNA: TGTGCCAGCAGCCCCGAGGGACTCAGGGAGACCCAGTACTTC. It specifies CASSPEGLRETQYF.

About this clone: Other nucleotide sequences in the sample specify the same CDR3. The chain has TRBV19 and TRBJ2-7; D possibly corresponds to TRBD1 (5 bases). The CDR3 consists of 14 residues. The germline CDR1 and CDR2 sequences are LNHDA and SQIVND (reference sequence). V gave up 1 base and J gave up 2 bases, with 9 bases separating them. CDR3 sequence reads: CASSIGAGTYEQYF. CDR3 sequence (DNA): TGTGCCAGTAGTATAGGGGCAGGGACCTACGAGCAGTACTTC.

DNA of the CDR3: TGTGCCAGCTCATCCAGAGCGGGGGGGAATAACTACAATGAGCAGTTCTTC. Protein sequence: CASSSRAGGNNYNEQFF. The genes are TRBV18 and TRBJ2-1; 10 bases agree with TRBD2. The germline CDR1 and CDR2 sequences are KGHSH and LQKENI. The CDR3 runs 17 residues. With V trimmed by 5 bases and J by 3 bases, 10 bases remained unmatched.

This clone has a single count. J is TRBJ2-4 and V is TRBV11-2, with TRBD1 matching 8 bases. The CDR3 has 16 amino acids. Trimming took 5 bases from V and 1 from J; bases not matched to a gene: 7. Looked up from germline, CDR1 is SGHAT and CDR2 is FQNNGV. The CDR3 DNA reads TGTGCCAGCAGCCCACAGGGGGGCACGGCCAAAAACATTCAGTACTTC. Its translation: CASSPQGGTAKNIQYF. The full variable domain, its missing parts supplied by reference TRBV11-2 and TRBJ2-4, is EAGVAQSPRYKIIEKRQSVAFWCNPISGHATLYWYQQILGQGPKLLIQFQNNGVVDDSQLPKDRFSAERLKGVDSTLKIQPAKLEDSAVYLCASSPQGGTAKNIQYFGAGTRLSVL.

The rearrangement uses TRBV28 and TRBJ1-1, with D possibly matching TRBD1 (6 bases). Trimming removed 6 bases at V and 1 base at J, with 15 bases between. This CDR3 contains 15 residues. Germline lookup yields CDR1 MDHEN and CDR2 SYDVKM. CDR3 residues: CASRRLDRTNTEAFF. In nucleotides, the CDR3 is TGTGCCAGCAGACGCCTGGACAGAACGAACACTGAAGCTTTCTTT.

J is TRBJ2-1 and V is TRBV5-1; 8 bases align to TRBD1. Germline trimming cut 0 bases from V and 8 bases from J; bases unmatched to any gene: 4. CDR1 is SGHRS, CDR2 YFSETQ, per germline. This CDR3 has 14 residues. In nucleotides, the CDR3 is TGCGCCAGCAGCTTGGCCAGGGGGCTGGATGAGCAGTTCTTC. This codes for CASSLARGLDEQFF.

Remarks on this clone: A read error may produce the germline difference seen at one junction end. The chain carries TRBV7-7 and TRBJ2-5, with 7 bases lining up with TRBD2. Germline V CDR1 and CDR2: SSHAT, FNYEAQ (reference sequence). This CDR3 contains 15 residues. CDR3 amino acids: CASSSDLAAQETQYF. CDR3 nucleotide sequence: TGTGCTAGCAGCTCCGACCTAGCGGCGCAAGAGACCCAGTACTTC.

This chain uses TRBV6-6 with TRBJ2-3; 12 nucleotides match TRBD1. Trimming cost V 6 bases and J 15 bases; bases outside gene matches: 7. The length of the CDR3 is 12 residues. Germline V gives CDR1 MNHNY, CDR2 SVGAGI (reference sequence). The CDR3 nucleotides read TGTGCCAGCAGCCCGGGACAGGGGGCGAAATATTTT. Amino acids: CASSPGQGAKYF.

This clone was seen only once. This rearrangement joins TRBV5-4 to TRBJ1-6; tentative D call: TRBD1 (6 bases). The V end was cut by 2 bases, the J end by 3 bases, with 9 bases between. CDR1 is SGHNT and CDR2 is YYREEE in the germline V gene (reference sequence). The CDR3 loop spans 15 amino acids. The CDR3 DNA reads TGTGCCAGCAGCTTCGAGACAGGCTATAATTCACCCCTCCACTTT. It encodes CASSFETGYNSPLHF.

The V and J genes are TRBV3-1 (or the pseudogene TRBV3-2) and TRBJ2-7, with 12 bases fitting TRBD2. J was trimmed by 5 bases and V by 0 bases; bases with no gene match: 14. CDR1 LGHDT and CDR2 YNNKEL come from the germline V gene (reference sequence). The CDR3 extends over 19 amino acids. In DNA form, the CDR3 reads TGTGCCAGCAGCCAAGAACGGGCCAGACTAGCGGGAGTTCGCAACGAGCAGTACTTC. It translates to CASSQERARLAGVRNEQYF.

The chain uses TRBV9 and TRBJ2-2, with 7 bases lining up with TRBD1. Germline V gene sequence: CDR1 SGDLS, CDR2 YYNGEE. J lost 0 bases, V lost 5 bases, and 1 base had no gene match. The CDR3 has 14 residues. Here the CDR3 reads CASRGQPNTGELFF. The CDR3 nucleotides read TGTGCCAGCAGGGGACAGCCGAACACCGGGGAGCTGTTTTTT.

The J gene is TRBJ2-1, the V gene TRBV6-5; 9 bases match TRBD1. V gave up 6 bases and J gave up 5 bases; unmatched junction bases: 8. The CDR3 runs to 15 residues. Germline loops: CDR1 MNHEY, CDR2 SVGAGI. CDR3 protein: CASSSTTGGNNEQFF. DNA of the CDR3: TGTGCCAGCAGCTCCACGACAGGGGGGAACAATGAGCAGTTCTTC.

This chain connects TRBV2 to TRBJ1-5; a possible D gene is TRBD1 (5 bases). The V and J ends lost 8 bases and 3 bases respectively, with 14 bases between them. Germline CDR1 and CDR2: SNHLY and FYNNEI. The CDR3 length is 14 residues. For the CDR3, the DNA is TGTGCCAGCCGCCCTGACAGTGACAATCAGCCCCAGCATTTT. As protein: CASRPDSDNQPQHF.

This clone is a singleton in its sample. The rearrangement joins TRBV7-9 to TRBJ2-6, with 7 bases fitting TRBD1. The germline V gene has CDR1 SEHNR and CDR2 FQNEAQ (reference sequence). This CDR3 spans 17 amino acids. Unmatched junction bases numbered 10, after V lost 8 bases and J lost 0 bases. Written as DNA, the CDR3 is TGTGCCAGCGGTCGACAGGGCGACATCTCTGGGGCCAACGTCCTGACTTTC. Translating it yields CASGRQGDISGANVLTF.

This chain links TRBV13 with TRBJ1-3, with a possible D match to TRBD1 (6 bases). Germline V gene sequence: CDR1 PRHDT, CDR2 FYEKMQ (reference sequence). The V end lost 5 bases, the J end lost 2 bases, and 19 bases lay between the germline ends. The CDR3 contains 17 residues. This CDR3 is CASSQETGNWAGNTIYF. The CDR3 bases are TGTGCCAGCAGCCAAGAAACAGGGAACTGGGCTGGAAACACCATATATTTT.

This clone came up once. V gene TRBV10-3 combines with J gene TRBJ2-3, with 9 nucleotides matching TRBD2. The V gene's germline CDR1 is ENHRY and CDR2 SYGVKD. This CDR3 contains 15 residues. The V segment lost 4 bases and the J segment 2 bases; nucleotides outside the gene matches: 4. The CDR3 sequence: CAISGGGRATDTQYF. CDR3 DNA: TGTGCCATCAGTGGTGGCGGGAGGGCCACAGATACGCAGTATTTT.

The chain recombines TRBV14 with TRBJ2-5, with D perhaps matching TRBD2 (6 bases). CDR3 size: 13 residues. Per germline, CDR1 SGHDN and CDR2 FVKESK. V dropped 4 bases and J dropped 5 bases, with 11 bases sitting between them. CDR3 sequence: CASSPRGAETQYF. The CDR3 DNA follows: TGTGCCAGCAGCCCGCGCGGGGCCGAGACCCAGTACTTC.

The rearrangement joins TRBV25-1 to TRBJ1-2; the D gene is possibly TRBD1 (6 bases). The ends were cut back, 5 bases at V and 8 bases at J, with 15 bases in the middle. CDR3 length: 13 amino acids. Germline-derived CDR1 and CDR2 are MGHDK and SYGVNS. CDR3 bases: TGTGCCAGCAGTTCTGGGGGGGGCAGAGGCTACACCTTC. It yields the protein CASSSGGGRGYTF.

This clone was found once. The chain couples TRBV4-1 to TRBJ1-1, with D unclear. CDR1 and CDR2 from the germline V gene are MGHRA and YSYEKL. The CDR3 runs 14 residues. The ends were cut back, 5 bases at V and 0 bases at J, with 10 bases in the middle. The CDR3 DNA reads TGCGCCAGCAGCTATACGGGAATGAACACTGAAGCTTTCTTT. Encoded protein: CASSYTGMNTEAFF.

The J gene is TRBJ2-7, the V gene TRBV11-3; perhaps TRBD2 as D (5 bases). CDR3 length equals 13 residues. The ends were cut back, 3 bases at V and 7 bases at J, with 13 bases in the middle. Germline V gene lookup returns CDR1 SGHNT and CDR2 YENEEA. CDR3 bases: TGTGCCAGCAGCTTCTACGAAACGGGGGAGCAGTACTTC. This codes for CASSFYETGEQYF.

The V call is TRBV2, the J call TRBJ2-3; weak D call: TRBD2 (6 bases). Germline CDR1 and CDR2: SNHLY and FYNNEI. V was pared by 6 bases and J by 4 bases, with 20 bases between. This CDR3 is built from 16 residues. The chain's CDR3 is CASRGGTSLGPDTQYF. CDR3 bases: TGTGCCAGCAGAGGCGGGACGAGTCTTGGGCCAGATACGCAGTATTTT.